This TCR beta chain originates from a study of Ad26.COV2.S vaccination and SARS-CoV-2 variants. Germline values: CDR1 SGHRS, CDR2 YFSETQ. This CDR3 has 12 amino acids. V was pared by 0 bases and J by 6 bases, with 7 bases between. The treatment denotes: over 15 received Ad26.COV2.S at low or high dose, single or two shots; 5 received placebo; per-sample allocation not given. The investigators took samples on day 63 after the first vaccine or placebo injection. This vaccine is an Ad26 vector that expresses the Wuhan-strain SARS-CoV-2 spike. Generated by immunoSEQ multiplex PCR, the TCRdb table keeps only in-frame clones and is missing some. Here the sample spans around 350,000 clones, 70% to 90% being singletons. Findings and caveats of the study: Analyses that measured TCR breadth and depth may have underestimated total T cell responses.

As regards this clone: Its antigen is undetermined.

This chain joins TRBV5-1 and TRBJ2-7; D call uncertain. This receptor was obtained from a person between 18 and 65 years old who received the Ad26.COV2.S COVID-19 vaccine or a placebo. This specimen was peripheral blood, taken in a trial of Ad26.COV2.S vaccine versus placebo. CDR3 residues: CASSLVAGEQYF. For the CDR3, the DNA is TGCGCCAGCAGCTTGGTCGCAGGCGAGCAGTACTTC.